Detailed here is one T cell receptor (beta chain). What antigen it recognizes has not been identified. The junction does not match germline at one end; this may be a read error. The method was RT-PCR. Sequencing was carried out with a NextSeq 550. TCRdb cleaned the public reads at Q25 with fastp, built clones with MiXCR and kept in-frame beta chains. Rows with one shared CDR3 protein collapse into an entry with the most common genes and DNA. This sample gives about 960,000 distinct CDR3 sequences in total; more than 15% of them show up just once. The top ten hold 6% of the sample. This entry is derived from a study of patients and donors after allogeneic stem cell transplantation (dated by TCRdb to 2020 to 2022). The clonotype comes from a human donor who was either an allogeneic HSCT recipient or a stem cell or donor lymphocyte infusion donor (not recorded which). It is not recorded whose cells these are; they may come from a transplant donor. The sample consisted of blood, either unsorted or a sorted T cell fraction (not recorded which).

The encoded CDR3 is CASSFSPPRTHANTEELFF. The base sequence is TGCGCCAGCAGCTTTTCCCCCCCCCGTACTCACGCGAACACCGAGGAGCTGTTTTTT. The chain uses TRBV5-1 and TRBJ2-2; no D gene call is confident. CDR1 and CDR2 (SGHRS, YFSETQ) derive from the germline V gene. CDR3 length: 19 amino acids, cysteine to phenylalanine. Only CDR3 DNA is held: 57 bases, read in frame from base 1.